The entry below describes one T cell receptor (beta chain). The sample is drawn from a study of T cell changes during pregnancy in multiple sclerosis. This CDR3 contains 18 residues. The junction had 17 bases not matched to a gene; V was cut back by 9 bases and J by 0 bases. Germline V gene data show CDR1 as MNHEY and CDR2 as SMNVEV (reference sequence). Profiling relied on immunoSEQ multiplex PCR, and the TCRdb table lists in-frame clones only, not all of them. The sample shows about 42,000 clones, about 88% of them seen only once. Here the sequenced sample was CD4+ T cells from peripheral blood mononuclear cells, taken in the second trimester of pregnancy. The chain links TRBV27 to TRBJ1-3; 7 nucleotides match TRBD1. This sequence was found in a female donor with multiple sclerosis, enrolled in a pregnancy study. Written as DNA, the CDR3 is TGTGCCAGTGAACAGGGGCCCCCGGCCCCCTTCTCTGGAAACACCATATATTTT. Translation gives CASEQGPPAPFSGNTIYF.